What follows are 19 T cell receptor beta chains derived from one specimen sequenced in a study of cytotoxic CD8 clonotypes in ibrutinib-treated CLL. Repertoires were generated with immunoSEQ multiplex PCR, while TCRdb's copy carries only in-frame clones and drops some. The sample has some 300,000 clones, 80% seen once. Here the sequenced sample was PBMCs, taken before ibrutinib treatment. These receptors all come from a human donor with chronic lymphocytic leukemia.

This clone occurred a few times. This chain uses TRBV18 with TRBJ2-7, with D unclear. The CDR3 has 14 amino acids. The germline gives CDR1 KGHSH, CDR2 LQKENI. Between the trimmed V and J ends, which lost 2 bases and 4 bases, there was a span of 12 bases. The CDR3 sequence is CASSPRIGVYEQYF. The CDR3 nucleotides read TGTGCCAGCTCACCAAGGATTGGGGTTTACGAGCAGTACTTC.

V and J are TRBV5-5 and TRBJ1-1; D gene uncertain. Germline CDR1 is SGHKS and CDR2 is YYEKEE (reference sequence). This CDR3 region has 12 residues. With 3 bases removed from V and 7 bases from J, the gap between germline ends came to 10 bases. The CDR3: CASSSSRFEAFF. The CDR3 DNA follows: TGTGCCAGCAGCTCGTCACGGTTTGAAGCTTTCTTT.

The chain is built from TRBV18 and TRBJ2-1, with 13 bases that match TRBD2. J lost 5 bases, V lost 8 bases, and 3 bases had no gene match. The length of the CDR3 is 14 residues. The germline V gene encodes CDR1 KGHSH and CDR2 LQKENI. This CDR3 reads CASTGLAGDNEQFF. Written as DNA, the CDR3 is TGTGCCAGCACCGGACTAGCGGGGGACAATGAGCAGTTCTTC.

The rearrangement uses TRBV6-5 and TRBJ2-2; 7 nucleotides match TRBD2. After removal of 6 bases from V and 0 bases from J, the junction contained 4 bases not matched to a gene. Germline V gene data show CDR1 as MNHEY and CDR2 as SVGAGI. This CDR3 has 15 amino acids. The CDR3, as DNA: TGTGCCAGCAGGAGACTAGCAACGAACACCGGGGAGCTGTTTTTT. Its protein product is CASRRLATNTGELFF.

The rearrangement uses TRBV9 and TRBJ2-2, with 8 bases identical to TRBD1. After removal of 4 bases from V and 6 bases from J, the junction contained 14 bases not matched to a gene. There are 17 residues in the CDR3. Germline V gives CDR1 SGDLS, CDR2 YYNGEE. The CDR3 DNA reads TGTGCCAGCAGCCCCCGGACAGGGTCGGATGGGGCCGGGGAGCTGTTTTTT. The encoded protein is CASSPRTGSDGAGELFF.

CDR3 sequence reads: CSANVQETQYF. The CDR3 DNA reads as TGCAGTGCTAACGTACAGGAGACCCAGTACTTC. The rearrangement joins TRBV20-1 to TRBJ2-5; D not resolved. The CDR3 runs to 11 residues. Trimming removed 4 bases from V and 5 bases from J, with 8 bases in between. Germline V CDR1 and CDR2: DFQATT, SNEGSKA (reference sequence).

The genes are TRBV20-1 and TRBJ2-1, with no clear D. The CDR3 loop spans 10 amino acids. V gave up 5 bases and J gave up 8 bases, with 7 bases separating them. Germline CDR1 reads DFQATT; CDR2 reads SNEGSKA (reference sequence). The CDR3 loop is CSAARDEQFF. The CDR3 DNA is TGCAGTGCTGCCCGGGATGAGCAGTTCTTC.

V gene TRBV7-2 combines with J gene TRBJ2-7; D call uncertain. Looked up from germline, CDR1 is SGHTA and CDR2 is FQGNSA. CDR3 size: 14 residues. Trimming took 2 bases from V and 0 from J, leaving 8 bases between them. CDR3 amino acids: CASSLSASSYEQYF. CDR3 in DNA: TGTGCCAGCAGCTTAAGCGCGAGCTCCTACGAGCAGTACTTC.

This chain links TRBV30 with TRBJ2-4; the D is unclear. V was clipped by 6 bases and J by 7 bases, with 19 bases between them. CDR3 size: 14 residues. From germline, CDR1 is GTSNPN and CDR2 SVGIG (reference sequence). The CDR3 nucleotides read TGTGCCTGTCAACGTCGGGCCTCCTCGAACATTCAGTACTTC. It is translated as CACQRRASSNIQYF. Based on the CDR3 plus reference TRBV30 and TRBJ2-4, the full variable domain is SQTIHQWPATLVQPVGSPLSLECTVEGTSNPNLYWYRQAAGRGLQLLFYSVGIGQISSEVPQNLSASRPQDRQFILSSKKLLLSDSGFYLCACQRRASSNIQYFGAGTRLSVL.

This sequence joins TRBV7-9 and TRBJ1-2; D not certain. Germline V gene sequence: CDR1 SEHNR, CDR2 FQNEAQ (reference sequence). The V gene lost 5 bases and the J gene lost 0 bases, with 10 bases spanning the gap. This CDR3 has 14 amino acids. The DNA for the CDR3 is TGTGCCAGCAGCCAGGACGGGGCTAACTATGGCTACACCTTC. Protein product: CASSQDGANYGYTF.

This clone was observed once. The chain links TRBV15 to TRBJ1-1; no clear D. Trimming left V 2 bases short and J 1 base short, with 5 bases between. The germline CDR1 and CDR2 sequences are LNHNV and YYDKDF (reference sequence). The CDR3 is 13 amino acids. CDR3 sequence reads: CATSRRENTEAFF. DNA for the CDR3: TGTGCCACCAGCAGAAGGGAGAACACTGAAGCTTTCTTT.

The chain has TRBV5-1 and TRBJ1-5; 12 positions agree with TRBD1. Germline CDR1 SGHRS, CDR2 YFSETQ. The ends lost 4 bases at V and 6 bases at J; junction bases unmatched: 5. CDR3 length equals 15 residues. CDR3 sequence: CASSTGQGAGQPQHF. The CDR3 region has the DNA TGCGCCAGCAGCACGGGACAGGGGGCCGGTCAGCCCCAGCATTTT.

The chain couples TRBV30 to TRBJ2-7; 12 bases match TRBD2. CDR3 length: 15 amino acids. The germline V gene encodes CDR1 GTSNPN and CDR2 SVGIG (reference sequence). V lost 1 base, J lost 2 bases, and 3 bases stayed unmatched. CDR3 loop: CAWSGGLAGPYEQYF. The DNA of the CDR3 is TGTGCCTGGAGTGGAGGACTAGCGGGGCCCTACGAGCAGTACTTC.

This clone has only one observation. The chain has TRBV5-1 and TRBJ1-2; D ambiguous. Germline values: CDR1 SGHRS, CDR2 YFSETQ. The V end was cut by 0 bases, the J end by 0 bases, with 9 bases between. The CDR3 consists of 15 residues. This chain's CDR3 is CASSLGPNPNYGYTF. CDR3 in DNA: TGCGCCAGCAGCTTGGGTCCCAATCCTAACTATGGCTACACCTTC.

The DNA for the CDR3 is TGTGCCAGCAGCCCCCCCGGCAGCGGGAGCTCCGAGCAGTACTTC. This sequence encodes CASSPPGSGSSEQYF. J is TRBJ2-7 and V is TRBV7-9; 8 bases are a match to TRBD2. The CDR3 is 15 residues long. Per the germline V gene, CDR1 is SEHNR and CDR2 is FQNEAQ (reference sequence). The V and J ends lost 5 bases and 6 bases, in that order; junction bases with no gene match: 12.

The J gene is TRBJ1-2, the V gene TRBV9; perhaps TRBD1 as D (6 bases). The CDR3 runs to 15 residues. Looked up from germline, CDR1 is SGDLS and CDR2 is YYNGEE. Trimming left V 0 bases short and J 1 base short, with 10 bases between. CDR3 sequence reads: CASSVDRDNNYGYTF. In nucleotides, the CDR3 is TGTGCCAGCAGCGTAGACAGGGACAATAACTATGGCTACACCTTC.

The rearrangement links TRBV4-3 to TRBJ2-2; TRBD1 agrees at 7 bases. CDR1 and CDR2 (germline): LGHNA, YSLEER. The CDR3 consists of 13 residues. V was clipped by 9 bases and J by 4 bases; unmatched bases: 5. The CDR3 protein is CASSRGSTGELFF. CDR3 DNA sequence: TGCGCCAGTTCCAGGGGGTCCACCGGGGAGCTGTTTTTT.

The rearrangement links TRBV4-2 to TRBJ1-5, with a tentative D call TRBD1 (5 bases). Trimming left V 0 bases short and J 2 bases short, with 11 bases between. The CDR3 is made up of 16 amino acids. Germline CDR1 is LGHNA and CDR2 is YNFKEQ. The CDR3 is CASSQDLMGGNQPQHF. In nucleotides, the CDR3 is TGTGCCAGCAGCCAAGATCTTATGGGGGGCAATCAGCCCCAGCATTTT.

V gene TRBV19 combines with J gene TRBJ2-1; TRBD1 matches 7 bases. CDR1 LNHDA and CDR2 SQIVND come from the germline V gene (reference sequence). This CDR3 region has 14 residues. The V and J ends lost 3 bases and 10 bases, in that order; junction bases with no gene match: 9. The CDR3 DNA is TGTGCCAGTAGTATTATGAGTCGGGACAGCGAGCAGTTCTTC. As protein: CASSIMSRDSEQFF.